A selection of T cell receptor beta chains follows, all from one sample in a study of T cell responses to AZD1222 COVID-19 vaccine. This table comes from immunoSEQ multiplex PCR, and its TCRdb copy is limited to in-frame clones, with some not included. The data show around 140,000 clones, 91% seen once. Sequencing was performed on peripheral blood, taken 28 days after the second dose of the MenACWY control vaccine. The receptors come from an adult who received the MenACWY meningococcal vaccine as a control. Each CDR3 is given with its conserved first and last residue. D genes are given only for firm matches. Clone size is given for some rows only: seen once, a few or many times, or a class if the clone is expanded.

clone_size,d_call,j_call,v_call,cdr3_nt,cdr3_aa
NA,NA,TRBJ1-5,TRBV6-2/TRBV6-3,TGTGCCAGCAGTGGACGGAGGCTCCAGCCCCAGCATTTT,CASSGRRLQPQHF
NA,NA,TRBJ2-3,TRBV3-1/TRBV3-2,TGTGCCAGCAGCCAAGTCACGGGAGTAGGCACAGATACGCAGTATTTT,CASSQVTGVGTDTQYF
few,TRBD2,TRBJ2-7,TRBV9,TGTGCCAGCAGCGTAGGGACCGGGACTAGGTCCTACGAGCAGTACTTC,CASSVGTGTRSYEQYF
NA,NA,TRBJ2-7,TRBV2,TGTGCCAGCACGGACCAGCCCTACGAGCAGTACTTC,CASTDQPYEQYF
NA,NA,TRBJ1-4,TRBV19,TGTGCCAGTAGTTCGGGACACTCGCTGGCTAATGAAAAACTGTTTTTT,CASSSGHSLANEKLFF
once,NA,TRBJ2-3,TRBV7-8,TGTGCCAGCAGCTTAGGCCGGGGGAGAGGAGATACGCAGTATTTT,CASSLGRGRGDTQYF
NA,TRBD2,TRBJ2-3,TRBV6-5,TGTGCCAGCAGGCGCGGGGGGGCCTCAGATACGCAGTATTTT,CASRRGGASDTQYF
NA,NA,TRBJ2-2,TRBV6-5,TGTGCCAGCAGGGGGACAAACACCGGGGAGCTGTTTTTT,CASRGTNTGELFF
NA,TRBD1,TRBJ2-5,TRBV7-9,TGTGCCAGCAGCAGCACCGGGACAGGGGTTCTTGAGACCCAGTACTTC,CASSSTGTGVLETQYF
NA,TRBD1,TRBJ1-5,TRBV19,TGTGCCAGTAGTATGGACAGGGGGTCTGGAACCAATCAGCCCCAGCATTTT,CASSMDRGSGTNQPQHF
NA,NA,TRBJ1-5,TRBV10-2,TGCGCCAGCAGTGAAGGGGGAGGCTATCAGCCCCAGCATTTT,CASSEGGGYQPQHF
NA,NA,TRBJ1-3,TRBV5-1,TGCGCCAGCAGCTTGGGGGGCTCTGGAAACACCATATATTTT,CASSLGGSGNTIYF
few,TRBD1,TRBJ2-2,TRBV5-1,TGCGCCAGCGGAGAGGGGACAGGGGGGAACACCGGGGAGCTGTTTTTT,CASGEGTGGNTGELFF
NA,NA,TRBJ2-2,TRBV18,TGTGCCAGCTCACCCCGCACGGCCACGAACACCGGGGAGCTGTTTTTT,CASSPRTATNTGELFF
NA,NA,TRBJ2-2,TRBV18,TGTGCCAGCTCACCCGACCGGAGGGGCAGGGGGGCGAACACCGGGGAGCTGTTTTTT,CASSPDRRGRGANTGELFF
NA,NA,TRBJ1-3,TRBV7-2,TGTGCCAGCAGCTTAGTGGCGGGCTCTGGAAACACCATATATTTT,CASSLVAGSGNTIYF
NA,NA,TRBJ2-2,TRBV5-1,TGCGCCAGCAGCCTCCCGGCGGGGGCCGCTTCAGGGGAGCTGTTTTTT,CASSLPAGAASGELFF
NA,NA,TRBJ2-2,TRBV9,TGTGCCAGCAGCGAGGGAGGCAGGGTTGGCACCGGGGAGCTGTTTTTT,CASSEGGRVGTGELFF
NA,NA,TRBJ1-6,TRBV27,TGTGCCAGCAGTCCGCCGCCCTCCGGGGTTGATTCACCCCTCCACTTT,CASSPPPSGVDSPLHF
NA,TRBD1,TRBJ1-5,TRBV2,TGTGCCAGCACCGGGACAGGGAACAATCAGCCCCAGCATTTT,CASTGTGNNQPQHF
NA,NA,TRBJ2-7,TRBV27,TGTGCCAGCAGTTTAGGAAGGGGTGGGTACGAGCAGTACTTC,CASSLGRGGYEQYF
NA,NA,TRBJ1-2,TRBV29-1,TGCAGCGTTGTCGGGGGTAACTATGGCTACACCTTC,CSVVGGNYGYTF
NA,TRBD1,TRBJ2-7,TRBV10-3,TGTGCCATCAGTGAGTCTGGGACAGGGGGCTACGAGCAGTACTTC,CAISESGTGGYEQYF
NA,NA,TRBJ1-1,TRBV5-6,TGTGCCAGCAGCTTGGGGTATGACAGGTCCGTGGTGAGTACTGAAGCTTTCTTT,CASSLGYDRSVVSTEAFF
NA,NA,TRBJ2-5,TRBV7-2,TGTGCCAGCAGCTTACAGGACTTGGAGACCCAGTACTTC,CASSLQDLETQYF
NA,NA,TRBJ1-1,TRBV5-1,TGCGCCAGCAGCTTGACAGCCATGAACACTGAAGCTTTCTTT,CASSLTAMNTEAFF
NA,NA,TRBJ2-5,TRBV19,TGTGCCAGTAGTTCGGGACAACTTCAAGAGACCCAGTACTTC,CASSSGQLQETQYF
NA,TRBD1,TRBJ1-6,TRBV11-2,TGTGCCAGCAGCTCGACAGGGTTTGTTAGTTCACCCCTCCACTTT,CASSSTGFVSSPLHF
NA,NA,TRBJ1-1,TRBV6-1,TGTGCCAGCAGTGAAACGATAGGTACTGAAGCTTTCTTT,CASSETIGTEAFF
once,NA,TRBJ2-5,TRBV11-3,TGTGCCAGCAGCTCGGGCCCCCTGGGAGAGACCCAGTACTTC,CASSSGPLGETQYF
NA,NA,TRBJ1-2,TRBV11-3,TGTGCCAGCAGCTTTCAGGGAAGACCTGCCCCCGTCGACTATGGCTACACCTTC,CASSFQGRPAPVDYGYTF
NA,TRBD2,TRBJ2-5,TRBV11-2,TGTGCCAGCAGGATCTTGGCTAGCGGGGCTCAAGAGACCCAGTACTTC,CASRILASGAQETQYF
NA,NA,TRBJ1-4,TRBV28,TGTGCCAGCAGTCTTACGGCCCCAACTAATGAAAAACTGTTTTTT,CASSLTAPTNEKLFF
NA,TRBD1,TRBJ2-3,TRBV6-5,TGTGCCAGCGGGACAGCTACTAGCACAGATACGCAGTATTTT,CASGTATSTDTQYF
NA,TRBD1,TRBJ1-6,TRBV5-1,TGCGCCAGCAGCTTGGTAGGGACAGCCTATAATTCACCCCTCCACTTT,CASSLVGTAYNSPLHF